The entry that follows covers one TCR beta chain sequence. Its matching antigen is unknown. This entry is derived from a study of CXCR3-negative and CXCR3-positive naive CD8 T cells. The study made its TRB cDNA libraries by 5' RACE, adding UMI labels. No DNA is given; TCRdb re-called the 5' RACE reads and lists each CDR3 protein once. Listed are 80,000 to 100,000 distinct CDR3 sequences; around 0.82% falls within the top ten. The length of the CDR3 is 15 residues. Looked up from germline, CDR1 is SNHLY and CDR2 is FYNNEI. Regarding the study as a whole: In cryopreserved cells, CXCR3 expression partially decreased, and fresh PBMCs were used in most assays. Whereas both naive subsets had comparably high diversity, memory CD8+ cells had much lower diversity. Surface CD5 was comparable between naive subsets; TCR strength was inferred from TRB CDR3 properties. CXCR3-positive naive cells carried more hydrophobic TRB CDR3s than CXCR3-negative ones. In naive cells, CXCR3-negative and CXCR3-positive subsets had similar TRBV-TRBJ usage; memory cells differed.

The clonotype was recovered from a human donor in good health. Some clones in this sample may be carry-over from other donors' samples. The sequenced sample was naive CXCR3+ CD8+ T cells from blood. As to subset: CD45RO-CCR7+CD27+CD95- naive CD8+ T cells expressing CXCR3 (TNR3+). The chain couples TRBV2 to TRBJ2-1; as DNA is missing, the TRBD1 call by TCRdb cannot be tested. CDR3: CASDWDTSSYNEQFF.